This T cell receptor (beta chain) was recorded in a study of blood T cell repertoires in COVID-19. Study-wide background: The samples span acute and convalescent COVID-19 from the United States, Italy and Spain. The analysed material was cDNA or gDNA that came from T cells, B-cell-depleted T cells, or PBMCs.

In the authors' methods: Counts of nucleated cells, estimated from reference gene primer amplification, were obtained. The protocol was immunoSEQ multiplex PCR, while the TCRdb copy is restricted to in-frame clones and leaves out a portion. The V and J calls and clone size were taken over from that table, and D and trimming were inferred from the DNA. The sample has more than 45,000 clones, approximately 83% seen once; the top ten hold roughly 2.9%. The CDR3 contains 16 residues. Trimming at V came to 1 base and at J to 0 bases, leaving 3 bases not matched to a gene. Germline CDR1 reads SGHRS; CDR2 reads YFSETQ.

This chain links TRBV5-1 with TRBJ2-1, with 8 positions matching TRBD2. This receptor was identified in a woman aged 80 or over with acute or convalescent COVID-19. The sequencing sample was made of peripheral blood. CDR3 DNA: TGCGCCAGCAGCTTGCCTGGGACTAGCTCCTACAATGAGCAGTTCTTC. It specifies CASSLPGTSSYNEQFF.